Listed below are T cell receptor beta chains from one sample, sequenced in a study of sequential checkpoint blockade in melanoma. The repertoire was sequenced with immunoSEQ multiplex PCR; TCRdb's copy has only in-frame clones and lacks some. The data show about 6,100 clones, approximately 20% seen once. The material sequenced was tumor tissue (inferred from file names), taken from a patient given nivolumab and ipilimumab in sequence. These receptor sequences come from a human donor with melanoma. CDR3s include the opening cysteine and the closing phenylalanine or tryptophan. D genes are given only for firm matches. Rows may omit the clone size; those that give it use once, few, many or a size class.

V gene: TRBV11-3; J gene: TRBJ2-5; CDR3 length: 17; clone size: many; D gene: -; CDR3 DNA: TGTGCCAGCAGATCGGATGTGACCGGTACTATGCGAGAGACCCAGTACTTC; CDR3 protein: CASRSDVTGTMRETQYF
V gene: TRBV6-8; J gene: TRBJ1-6; CDR3 length: 16; clone size: medium-sized; D gene: -; CDR3 DNA: TGTGCCAGCAGTGTCGGGTGGCAGGCCACCAATTCACCCCTCCACTTT; CDR3 protein: CASSVGWQATNSPLHF
V gene: TRBV6-8; J gene: TRBJ2-2; CDR3 length: 18; clone size: many; D gene: -; CDR3 DNA: TGTGCCAGCAGCCAAAATGTTGGGATGAGGGTGAACACCGGGGAGCTGTTTTTT; CDR3 protein: CASSQNVGMRVNTGELFF
V gene: TRBV5-1; J gene: TRBJ2-2; CDR3 length: 15; clone size: -; D gene: -; CDR3 DNA: TGCGCCAGCAGCTTGGATCAGCTAAGGACCGGGGAGCTGTTTTTT; CDR3 protein: CASSLDQLRTGELFF
V gene: TRBV19; J gene: TRBJ2-2; CDR3 length: 15; clone size: -; D gene: -; CDR3 DNA: TGTGCCAGTAGTAAAGTCAGGGGGGACACCGGGGAGCTGTTTTTT; CDR3 protein: CASSKVRGDTGELFF
V gene: TRBV11-3; J gene: TRBJ2-1; CDR3 length: 18; clone size: -; D gene: -; CDR3 DNA: TGTGCCAGCAGCTTTGATAGCGGAGGGACCCACTCCTACAATGAGCAGTTCTTC; CDR3 protein: CASSFDSGGTHSYNEQFF
V gene: TRBV9; J gene: TRBJ2-7; CDR3 length: 15; clone size: many; D gene: TRBD1; CDR3 DNA: TGTGCCAGCAGCGAGGAGGGACAGGGTAGCGACGAGCAGTACTTC; CDR3 protein: CASSEEGQGSDEQYF
V gene: TRBV25-1; J gene: TRBJ2-3; CDR3 length: 13; clone size: -; D gene: -; CDR3 DNA: TGTGCCAGCAGTGAATGGTGGGGTGATACGCAGTATTTT; CDR3 protein: CASSEWWGDTQYF
V gene: TRBV11-3; J gene: TRBJ2-5; CDR3 length: 15; clone size: -; D gene: -; CDR3 DNA: TGTGCCAGCAGCTCAGGACAGGCGGGGCAAGAGACCCAGTACTTC; CDR3 protein: CASSSGQAGQETQYF
V gene: TRBV6-8; J gene: TRBJ1-2; CDR3 length: 13; clone size: many; D gene: -; CDR3 DNA: TGTGCCAGCAGTAGCAGGGAACGTAATGGCTACACCTTC; CDR3 protein: CASSSRERNGYTF
V gene: TRBV6-8; J gene: TRBJ2-1; CDR3 length: 14; clone size: -; D gene: -; CDR3 DNA: TGTGCCAGCAGTTACGACTTCGGGCCCAGGGAGCAGTTCTTC; CDR3 protein: CASSYDFGPREQFF
V gene: TRBV15; J gene: TRBJ2-5; CDR3 length: 15; clone size: -; D gene: -; CDR3 DNA: TGTGCCACCAGCAGGATCGGGACGGTACAAGAGACCCAGTACTTC; CDR3 protein: CATSRIGTVQETQYF
V gene: TRBV11-3; J gene: TRBJ2-1; CDR3 length: 16; clone size: many; D gene: -; CDR3 DNA: TGTGCCAGCAGCTTAGTTAGCGTGTTCTCCTACAATGAGCAGTTCTTC; CDR3 protein: CASSLVSVFSYNEQFF
V gene: TRBV29-1; J gene: TRBJ2-3; CDR3 length: 16; clone size: -; D gene: TRBD1; CDR3 DNA: TGCAGCGTTGGCGGGGAATCGACAGGGGCGCAAGATACGCAGTATTTT; CDR3 protein: CSVGGESTGAQDTQYF
V gene: TRBV6-8; J gene: TRBJ1-2; CDR3 length: 15; clone size: -; D gene: TRBD1; CDR3 DNA: TGTGCCAGCAGCGAATATGGACAGGCTAACTATGGCTACACCTTC; CDR3 protein: CASSEYGQANYGYTF
V gene: TRBV11-3; J gene: TRBJ1-3; CDR3 length: 15; clone size: many; D gene: -; CDR3 DNA: TGTGCCAGCAGCTTAGATACAGGGTGGGGAAACACCATATATTTT; CDR3 protein: CASSLDTGWGNTIYF
V gene: TRBV18; J gene: TRBJ2-7; CDR3 length: 17; clone size: -; D gene: TRBD2; CDR3 DNA: TGTGCCAGCTCACCTGGACTAGCGGGGGGGCTTATAGGTGAGCAGTACTTC; CDR3 protein: CASSPGLAGGLIGEQYF
V gene: TRBV6-8; J gene: TRBJ2-3; CDR3 length: 17; clone size: many; D gene: -; CDR3 DNA: TGTGCCAGCAACGTTTGGGTTTGGGCAGTCAGGACAGATACGCAGTATTTT; CDR3 protein: CASNVWVWAVRTDTQYF
V gene: TRBV30; J gene: TRBJ1-3; CDR3 length: 15; clone size: medium-sized; D gene: -; CDR3 DNA: TGTGCCTGGGGACTAGCGGGAGGGCCTGGAAACACCATATATTTT; CDR3 protein: CAWGLAGGPGNTIYF
V gene: TRBV12-5; J gene: TRBJ2-5; CDR3 length: 18; clone size: -; D gene: TRBD1; CDR3 DNA: TGTGCTAGTGGTTTGATCCCCGACGGACAGGCAGATCAAGAGACCCAGTACTTC; CDR3 protein: CASGLIPDGQADQETQYF
V gene: TRBV10-2; J gene: TRBJ1-3; CDR3 length: 15; clone size: -; D gene: -; CDR3 DNA: TGCGCCAGCAGTCCCAGGGGAGACGCTGGAAACACCATATATTTT; CDR3 protein: CASSPRGDAGNTIYF
V gene: TRBV18; J gene: TRBJ1-2; CDR3 length: 14; clone size: -; D gene: -; CDR3 DNA: TGTGCCAGCTCACAACGTCAGGGGAACTATGGCTACACCTTC; CDR3 protein: CASSQRQGNYGYTF